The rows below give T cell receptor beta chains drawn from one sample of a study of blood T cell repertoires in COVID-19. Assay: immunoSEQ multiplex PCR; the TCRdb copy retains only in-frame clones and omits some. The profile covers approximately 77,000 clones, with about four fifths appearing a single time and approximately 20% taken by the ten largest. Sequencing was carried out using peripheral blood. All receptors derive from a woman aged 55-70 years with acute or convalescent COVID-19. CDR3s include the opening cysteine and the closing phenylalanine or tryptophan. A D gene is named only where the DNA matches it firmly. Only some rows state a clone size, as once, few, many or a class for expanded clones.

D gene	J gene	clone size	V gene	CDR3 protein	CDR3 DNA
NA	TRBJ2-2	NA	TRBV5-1	CASSQNNPNTGELFF	TGCGCCAGCAGCCAAAACAATCCGAACACCGGGGAGCTGTTTTTT
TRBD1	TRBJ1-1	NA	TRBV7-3	CASRQLQGTPNTEAFF	TGTGCCAGCAGACAACTACAGGGGACACCGAACACTGAAGCTTTCTTT
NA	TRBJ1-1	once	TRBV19	CASSPFKAATEAFF	TGTGCCAGTAGTCCGTTTAAGGCGGCCACTGAAGCTTTCTTT
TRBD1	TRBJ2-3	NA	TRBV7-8	CASGDRGFVDTQYF	TGTGCCAGCGGGGACAGGGGGTTTGTAGATACGCAGTATTTT
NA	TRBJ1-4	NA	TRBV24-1	CATHRDEKLFF	TGTGCCACTCACAGGGACGAAAAACTGTTTTTT
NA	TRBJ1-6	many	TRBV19	CASRSRDGEGSPLHF	TGTGCCAGTAGATCCCGGGACGGGGAGGGTTCACCCCTCCACTTT
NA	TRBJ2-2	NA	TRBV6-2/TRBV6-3	CASSSSRGTGELFF	TGTGCCAGCAGTTCCAGTAGGGGGACCGGGGAGCTGTTTTTT
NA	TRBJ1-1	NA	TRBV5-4	CASSLDRSNTEAFF	TGTGCCAGCAGCTTGGACAGAAGTAACACTGAAGCTTTCTTT
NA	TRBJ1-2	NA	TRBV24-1	CATSVAGDKANYGYTF	TGTGCCACCAGTGTAGCAGGGGACAAAGCTAACTATGGCTACACCTTC
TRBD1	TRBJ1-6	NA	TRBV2	CASKTGANSPLHF	TGTGCCAGCAAGACAGGGGCTAATTCACCCCTCCACTTT
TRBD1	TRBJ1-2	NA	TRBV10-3	CAISGSWDREDGYTF	TGTGCCATCAGTGGGTCCTGGGACAGGGAAGATGGCTACACCTTC
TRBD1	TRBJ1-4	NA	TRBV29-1	CSVSLDRGGEKLFF	TGCAGCGTTTCCTTAGACAGGGGCGGAGAAAAACTGTTTTTT
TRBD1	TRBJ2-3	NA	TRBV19	CASSMTPGQGIDTQYF	TGTGCCAGTAGTATGACTCCGGGACAGGGGATAGATACGCAGTATTTT
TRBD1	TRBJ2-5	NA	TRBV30	CAWSTGGGETQYF	TGTGCCTGGAGTACAGGGGGCGGGGAGACCCAGTACTTC
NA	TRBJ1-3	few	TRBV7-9	CASSFLYGNTIYF	TGTGCCAGCAGCTTCCTATACGGAAACACCATATATTTT
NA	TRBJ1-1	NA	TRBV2	CASRGGASNTEAFF	TGTGCCAGCAGGGGGGGGGCCTCGAACACTGAAGCTTTCTTT
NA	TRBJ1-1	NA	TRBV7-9	CASSSLPMGGTEAFF	TGTGCCAGCAGCTCGCTTCCAATGGGGGGGACTGAAGCTTTCTTT
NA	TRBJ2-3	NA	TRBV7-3	CASSSNPPGGTDTQYF	TGTGCCAGCAGCTCTAATCCGCCAGGGGGCACAGATACGCAGTATTTT
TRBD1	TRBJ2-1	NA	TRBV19	CASRTGISLFDEQFF	TGTGCCAGTAGGACAGGGATATCTTTGTTCGATGAGCAGTTCTTC
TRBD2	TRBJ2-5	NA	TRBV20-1	CSASPIAGGQETQYF	TGCAGTGCTAGTCCAATCGCGGGGGGGCAAGAGACCCAGTACTTC
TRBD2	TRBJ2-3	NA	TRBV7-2	CASSLGLAGADTQYF	TGTGCCAGCAGCTTGGGACTAGCGGGGGCGGATACGCAGTATTTT
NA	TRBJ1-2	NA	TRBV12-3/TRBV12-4	CASSFGGYGYTF	TGTGCCAGCAGTTTTGGGGGGTATGGCTACACCTTC
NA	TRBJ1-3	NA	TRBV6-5	CASSLGRVSGNTIYF	TGTGCCAGCAGTTTAGGGAGAGTCTCTGGAAACACCATATATTTT
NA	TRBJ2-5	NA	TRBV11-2	CASSLDRTYSGETQYF	TGTGCCAGCAGCTTAGACAGAACCTACTCGGGGGAGACCCAGTACTTC
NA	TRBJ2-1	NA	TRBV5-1	CASSLGTAGRFYNEQFF	TGCGCCAGCAGCTTGGGGACAGCGGGGAGATTCTACAATGAGCAGTTCTTC
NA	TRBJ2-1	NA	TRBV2	CASTRLVNEQFF	TGTGCCAGTACACGTCTGGTCAATGAGCAGTTCTTC
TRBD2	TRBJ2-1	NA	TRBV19	CATGTSGANEQFF	TGTGCCACTGGGACTAGCGGGGCCAATGAGCAGTTCTTC
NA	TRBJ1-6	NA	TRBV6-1	CASSERRAQGSPLHF	TGTGCCAGCAGTGAACGAAGGGCCCAGGGCTCACCCCTCCACTTT
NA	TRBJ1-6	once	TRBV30	CAWSLTSYNSPLHF	TGTGCCTGGAGTTTAACCAGCTATAATTCACCCCTCCACTTT